This is a list of T cell receptor beta chains from one sample in a study of early T cells in non-severe SARS-CoV-2 infection. One entry per CDR3 protein results from TCRdb running MiXCR on the 5' RACE reads. The table records 25,000 to 30,000 distinct CDR3 sequences, 5.3% of them present only once. Sample: whole blood. These TCRs come from an adult who was a healthcare worker with PCR-confirmed SARS-CoV-2 infection or an uninfected control (not recorded which). Each CDR3 is given with its conserved first and last residue. The D gene is left open where the match is weak. The size entry is marked missing in some rows and otherwise reads once, few, many or a size class.

V,J,D,size,DNA,CDR3
TRBV20-1,TRBJ2-7,.,many,TGCAGTGCCCGCTACTCCTACGAGCAGTACTTC,CSARYSYEQYF
TRBV12-3/TRBV12-4,TRBJ1-1,.,many,TGTGCCAGCAGTTCACCGCAACAGGGATCTGAAGCTTTCTTT,CASSSPQQGSEAFF
TRBV5-4,TRBJ1-4,TRBD1,many,TGTGCCAGCAGCTCGACAGGGGGTTTTGAAAAACTGTTTTTT,CASSSTGGFEKLFF
TRBV6-1,TRBJ2-5,TRBD1,many,TGTGCCAGCAACCAAGCCAAAGGACAGGGAGAGACCCAGTACTTC,CASNQAKGQGETQYF
TRBV6-1,TRBJ1-2,.,many,TGTGCCAGCAGTGAAGGTCCCCAGCAATCCTTCTATGGCTACACCTTC,CASSEGPQQSFYGYTF
TRBV29-1,TRBJ2-5,TRBD2,many,TGCAGCGTGGATCAAGGGAGCGGGGGAGAGACCCAGTACTTC,CSVDQGSGGETQYF
TRBV5-1,TRBJ2-1,TRBD2,many,TGCGCCAGCAGCTTATTTGGACTAGCGGGAGGGCCCAATGAGCAGTTCTTC,CASSLFGLAGGPNEQFF
TRBV5-1,TRBJ2-5,TRBD2,.,TGCGCCAGCAGATCCTTGGCGGGAGGCGGGGAGACCCAGTACTTC,CASRSLAGGGETQYF
TRBV2,TRBJ2-1,.,few,TGTGCCAGCATAATAGCCTATGAGCAGTTCTTC,CASIIAYEQFF
TRBV5-1,TRBJ1-1,.,many,TGCGCCAGCAGCCTGGGACAAGTGAACACTGAAGCTTTCTTT,CASSLGQVNTEAFF
TRBV20-1,TRBJ1-6,.,.,TGCAGTGCTAGTGACGGCCAGGGAGGATCACCCCTCCACTTT,CSASDGQGGSPLHF
TRBV18,TRBJ2-1,TRBD2,few,TGTGCCAGCTCACCACGGCGGGAGGGCCTCTACAATGAGCAGTTCTTC,CASSPRREGLYNEQFF
TRBV28,TRBJ2-3,TRBD1,many,TGTGCCAGCAGGCCGGGACAGAGAACAGATACGCAGTATTTT,CASRPGQRTDTQYF
TRBV6-5,TRBJ2-7,.,many,TGTGCCAGCAGTTACTCGACTCCCCTACGCAGGTTCTCCTACGAGCAGTACTTC,CASSYSTPLRRFSYEQYF
TRBV18,TRBJ1-2,.,few,TGTGCCAGCTCACCGGGATTGGGAGACTATGGCTACACCTTC,CASSPGLGDYGYTF
TRBV6-5,TRBJ2-3,.,many,TGTGCCAGCAGCCTGACTAGCACAGATACGCAGTATTTT,CASSLTSTDTQYF
TRBV2,TRBJ2-2,.,.,TGTGCCAGCATGGGGGAGCTAGCAGGCCACCGGGAGCTGTTTTTT,CASMGELAGHRELFF
TRBV29-1,TRBJ1-1,.,medium-sized,TGCAGCGTTGAACCCCCCGCGAGGAACACTGAAGCTTTCTTT,CSVEPPARNTEAFF
TRBV28,TRBJ2-7,.,.,TGTGCCAGCAGTTCCCTACAGGGTGAGCAGTACTTC,CASSSLQGEQYF
TRBV20-1,TRBJ2-1,.,many,TGCAGTGCTAGAGCGGGATCCTCCTACAATGAGCAGTTCTTC,CSARAGSSYNEQFF
TRBV7-8,TRBJ2-7,.,many,TGTGCCAGCAGCCCTGGTTTCGAGCAGTACTTC,CASSPGFEQYF
TRBV10-3,TRBJ2-1,TRBD2,many,TGTGCCACCGGGACTAGCGGGAGTGACTATGAGCAGTTCTTC,CATGTSGSDYEQFF
TRBV5-6,TRBJ1-2,TRBD1,many,TGTGCCAGCAGCTTAACAGGGGCCCACACCAACTATGGCTACACCTTC,CASSLTGAHTNYGYTF
TRBV28,TRBJ2-1,.,medium-sized,TGTGCCAGCAGTCGGCGGGTTGGTCTGGACAATGAGCAGTTCTTC,CASSRRVGLDNEQFF
TRBV29-1,TRBJ2-1,TRBD1,many,TGCAGCGTTGAACAGGACAGGGGAAATGAGCAGTTCTTC,CSVEQDRGNEQFF
TRBV5-6,TRBJ2-1,.,many,TGTGCCAGCAGCTTGCTGGCGGAGCAGTTCTTC,CASSLLAEQFF
TRBV19,TRBJ2-1,TRBD2,many,TGTGCCAGTAGTATAGTCCCTTCGGGACTAGCTTTGGATGAGCAGTTCTTC,CASSIVPSGLALDEQFF
TRBV18,TRBJ1-1,TRBD1,many,TGTGCCAGCGCAGGACAGGCGAACACTGAAGCTTTCTTT,CASAGQANTEAFF
TRBV2,TRBJ2-7,TRBD1,many,TGTGCCAGCACTACAGGACAGGGCTGGAACGAGCAGTACTTC,CASTTGQGWNEQYF
TRBV12-3/TRBV12-4,TRBJ1-1,.,many,TGTGCCAGCAGTTTAGCTCGCGGAGGGGTCATGAACACTGAAGCTTTCTTT,CASSLARGGVMNTEAFF
TRBV27,TRBJ1-6,.,many,TGTGCCAGCAGTCCGTTCATAGGGGATAATTCACCCCTCCACTTT,CASSPFIGDNSPLHF
TRBV29-1,TRBJ1-1,TRBD1,many,TGCAGCGGTCGGACAGGGGGAGTCACTGAAGCTTTCTTT,CSGRTGGVTEAFF
TRBV30,TRBJ2-3,.,.,TGTGCCTGGAGTGTTAGCGGCACAGATACGCAGTATTTT,CAWSVSGTDTQYF
TRBV20-1,TRBJ2-3,.,many,TGCAGTGCTAGGGTGACTAGCACAGATACGCAGTATTTT,CSARVTSTDTQYF
TRBV21-1,TRBJ2-7,.,many,TGTGCCAGCAGCAAAATCCCTGGGGGCGAGCAGTACTTC,CASSKIPGGEQYF
TRBV18,TRBJ2-3,.,.,TGTGCCAGCTCACCACCGCAGCATAGCACAGATACGCAGTATTTT,CASSPPQHSTDTQYF
TRBV12-3/TRBV12-4,TRBJ2-7,TRBD1,many,TGTGCCAGCAGTGGGGACAGCCCCCCGGGCGAGCAGTACTTC,CASSGDSPPGEQYF
TRBV28,TRBJ1-1,.,many,TGTGCCAGCAGGTTCCACGCCCCGCCAACGAACACTGAAGCTTTCTTT,CASRFHAPPTNTEAFF
TRBV29-1,TRBJ2-3,.,.,TGCAGCGTACCGGGACTCCCAGCAAGGAATACGCAGTATTTT,CSVPGLPARNTQYF
TRBV28,TRBJ2-5,.,.,TGTGCCAGCAGTCCGGGAATCCGTCGGGAGACCCAGTACTTC,CASSPGIRRETQYF
TRBV29-1,TRBJ2-3,.,many,TGCAGCGTTTCGGCTCTCGAAGATACGCAGTATTTT,CSVSALEDTQYF
TRBV7-6,TRBJ1-1,TRBD1,many,TGTGCCAGCAGCTTAGCCCCCCGAGGGGACAGGGTGGACACTGAAGCTTTCTTT,CASSLAPRGDRVDTEAFF
TRBV20-1,TRBJ2-3,.,many,TGCAGTGCTAGCGTTACTAGCCCCGGGGGAGATACGCAGTATTTT,CSASVTSPGGDTQYF
TRBV20-1,TRBJ2-2,.,many,TGCAGTGCTAGGGACCCATCGAACACCGGGGAGCTGTTTTTT,CSARDPSNTGELFF
TRBV28,TRBJ2-3,.,few,TGTGCCACCACAGAGAGCACAGATACGCAGTATTTT,CATTESTDTQYF
TRBV3-1,TRBJ2-7,.,many,TGTGCCAGCAGCCAAGAGCTAGCAAGCTCCTACGAGCAGTACTTC,CASSQELASSYEQYF
TRBV5-1,TRBJ1-1,TRBD1,many,TGCGCCAGCAGCCCACTGACAGGGGGCACTGAAGCTTTCTTT,CASSPLTGGTEAFF
TRBV5-1,TRBJ1-2,.,many,TGCGCCAGCAGTAACCCCGGGTCCACAGTGGATGGCTACACCTTC,CASSNPGSTVDGYTF
TRBV15,TRBJ2-1,.,many,TGTGCCACCAGCAGAGATAGCAGCGACTCCTACAATGAGCAGTTCTTC,CATSRDSSDSYNEQFF
TRBV6-5,TRBJ1-1,.,few,TGTGCCAGCAGTTACCTGTACAGAACTGAAGCTTTCTTT,CASSYLYRTEAFF
TRBV10-3,TRBJ2-5,.,few,TGTGCCATCAGTGGGGGGGAGACCCAGTACTTC,CAISGGETQYF
TRBV10-1,TRBJ2-7,.,many,TGCGCCAGCAGTGAAGATCTAGCTGGCGAGCAGTACTTC,CASSEDLAGEQYF
TRBV6-5,TRBJ2-7,.,.,TGTGCCAGCAGTTATGCAGCTACCTACGAGCAGTACTTC,CASSYAATYEQYF
TRBV10-3,TRBJ1-1,.,many,TGTGCCATCTCACTAGGAGGGTATCAGAACACTGAAGCTTTCTTT,CAISLGGYQNTEAFF
TRBV7-7,TRBJ2-5,.,many,TGTGCCAGCAGCTCTAATAAGGAGACCCAGTACTTC,CASSSNKETQYF
TRBV12-5,TRBJ1-1,.,many,TGTGCTAGTGGTCGTCCGCCCGGGATCAGGGGCGAGGCAGCTGAAGCTTTCTTT,CASGRPPGIRGEAAEAFF
TRBV6-5,TRBJ2-7,.,many,TGTGCCAGCAGTTACTCTTCCAGTAACTCCTACGAGCAGTACTTC,CASSYSSSNSYEQYF